In this sample, the clone carrying this T cell receptor (beta chain) turned up many times. The sample belongs to a study of blood T cell repertoires in COVID-19. The wider study: Acute and convalescent COVID-19 specimens originated in the United States, Italy and Spain.

The CDR3 is made up of 18 amino acids. Deletions cut 5 bases from V and 1 base from J, with 20 bases between. Germline values: CDR1 LNHDA, CDR2 SQIVND (reference sequence). Profiled with immunoSEQ multiplex PCR; TCRdb holds only in-frame clones, not every one. The data hold about 84,000 clones, with over 70% observed a single time. The clonotype originates from a man aged 45 to 65 with active or convalescent COVID-19. The chain employs TRBV19 and TRBJ2-2; possible D gene TRBD2, 7 bases. Sequenced sample: peripheral blood. CDR3 sequence reads: CASSGAAGAGLNTGELFF. CDR3 DNA: TGTGCCAGTAGTGGAGCGGCGGGGGCCGGCTTGAACACCGGGGAGCTGTTTTTT.